This T cell receptor (beta chain) was found in a study of blood T cells in healthy people across ages. About the research overall: For every two T cells, template switching captured about one barcoded beta molecule.

Remarks on this clonotype: Its antigen is currently unknown.

Together with a sample-barcoded 5' primer, a J-beta primer mix was included in a second PCR lasting roughly 6 to 12 cycles. A 12-random-nucleotide template-switch adaptor tagged each cDNA molecule. In TCRdb, the 5' RACE reads were re-called with MiXCR into one record per CDR3 protein. The profile shows over a million distinct CDR3 sequences, approximately 25% of them singletons. General observations from the study: Nothing was known about donor CMV status, and this possibly confounded expanded clonotype changes.

The CDR3 is 13 residues long. Germline V gives CDR1 SQVTM, CDR2 ANQGSEA. V shed 7 bases and J 6 bases; nucleotides not matched to a gene: 9. This same sample was also part of a study on T cells of mothers and their children.

The clonotype originates from a girl aged 2-9 years in good health. V is TRBV29-1 and J is TRBJ2-4; 7 nucleotides line up with TRBD2. The material sequenced was blood. The CDR3 coding sequence is TGCAGCGCCACTTGGACTAGAATAAACATTCAGTACTTC. It specifies CSATWTRINIQYF.